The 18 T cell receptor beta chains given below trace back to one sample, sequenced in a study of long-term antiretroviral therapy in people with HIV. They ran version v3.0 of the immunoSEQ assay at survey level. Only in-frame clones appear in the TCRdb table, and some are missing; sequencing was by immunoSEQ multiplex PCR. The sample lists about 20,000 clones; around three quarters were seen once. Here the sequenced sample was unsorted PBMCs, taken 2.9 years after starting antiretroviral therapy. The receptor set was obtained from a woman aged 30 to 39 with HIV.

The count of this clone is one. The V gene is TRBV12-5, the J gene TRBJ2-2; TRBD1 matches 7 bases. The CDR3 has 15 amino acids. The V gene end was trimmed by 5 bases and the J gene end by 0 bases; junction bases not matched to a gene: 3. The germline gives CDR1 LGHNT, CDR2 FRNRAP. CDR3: CASGPGTANTGELFF. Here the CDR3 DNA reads TGTGCTAGTGGTCCAGGGACAGCGAACACCGGGGAGCTGTTTTTT.

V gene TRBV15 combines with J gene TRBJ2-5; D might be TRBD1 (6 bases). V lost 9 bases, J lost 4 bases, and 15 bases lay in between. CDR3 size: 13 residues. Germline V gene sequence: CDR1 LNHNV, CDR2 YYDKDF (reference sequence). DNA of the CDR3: TGTGCCACAGACTTTGGGGGCGGAGAGACCCAGTACTTC. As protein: CATDFGGGETQYF.

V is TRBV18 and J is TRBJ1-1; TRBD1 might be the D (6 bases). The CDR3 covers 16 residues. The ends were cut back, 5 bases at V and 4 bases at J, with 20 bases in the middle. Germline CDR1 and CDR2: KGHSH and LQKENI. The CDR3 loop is CASSFREDRGGTEAFF. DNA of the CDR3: TGTGCCAGCTCATTTCGGGAGGACAGAGGTGGCACTGAAGCTTTCTTT.

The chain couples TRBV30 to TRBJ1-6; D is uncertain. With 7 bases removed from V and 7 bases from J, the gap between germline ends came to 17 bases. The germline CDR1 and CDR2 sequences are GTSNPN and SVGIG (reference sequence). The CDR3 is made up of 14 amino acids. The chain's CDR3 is CAYSRAIGNSPLHF. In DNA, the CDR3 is TGTGCCTACTCACGGGCGATTGGCAATTCACCCCTCCACTTT. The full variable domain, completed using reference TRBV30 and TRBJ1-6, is SQTIHQWPATLVQPVGSPLSLECTVEGTSNPNLYWYRQAAGRGLQLLFYSVGIGQISSEVPQNLSASRPQDRQFILSSKKLLLSDSGFYLCAYSRAIGNSPLHFGNGTRLTVT.

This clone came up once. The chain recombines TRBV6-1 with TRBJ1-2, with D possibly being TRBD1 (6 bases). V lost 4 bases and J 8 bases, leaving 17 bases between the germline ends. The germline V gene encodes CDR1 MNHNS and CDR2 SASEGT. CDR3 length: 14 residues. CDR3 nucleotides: TGTGCCAGCAGTGGCAGGGGCCTCCTGAGGGGCTACACCTTC. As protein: CASSGRGLLRGYTF.

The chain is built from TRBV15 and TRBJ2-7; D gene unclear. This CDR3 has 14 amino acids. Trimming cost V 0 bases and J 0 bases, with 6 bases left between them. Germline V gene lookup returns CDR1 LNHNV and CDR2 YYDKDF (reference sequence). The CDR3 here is CATSRDRNSYEQYV. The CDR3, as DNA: TGTGCCACCAGCAGAGATAGAAACTCCTACGAGCAGTACGTC.

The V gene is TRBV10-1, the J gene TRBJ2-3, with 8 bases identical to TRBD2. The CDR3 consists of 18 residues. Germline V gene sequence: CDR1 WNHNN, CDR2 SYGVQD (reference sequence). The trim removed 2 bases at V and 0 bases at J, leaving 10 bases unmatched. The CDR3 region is CASSETSRAGASTDTQYF. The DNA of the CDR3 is TGCGCCAGCAGTGAGACATCCCGAGCGGGGGCTAGCACAGATACGCAGTATTTT.

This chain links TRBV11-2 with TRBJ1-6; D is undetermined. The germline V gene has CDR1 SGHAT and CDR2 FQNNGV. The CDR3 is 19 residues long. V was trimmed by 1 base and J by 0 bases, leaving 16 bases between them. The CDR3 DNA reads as TGTGCCAGCAGCTTAGTCCCTGTAGGGTCTCGCTCCTATAATTCACCCCTCCACTTT. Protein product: CASSLVPVGSRSYNSPLHF.

The CDR3 sequence: CASSESRPGATEAFF. The DNA for the CDR3 is TGTGCCAGCAGTGAAAGCAGGCCGGGCGCCACTGAAGCTTTCTTT. The V and J genes are TRBV6-1 and TRBJ1-1; D call uncertain. Trimming stripped 2 bases from V and 4 bases from J, with 14 bases between. The CDR3 is 15 residues long. In germline, CDR1 is MNHNS, CDR2 SASEGT.

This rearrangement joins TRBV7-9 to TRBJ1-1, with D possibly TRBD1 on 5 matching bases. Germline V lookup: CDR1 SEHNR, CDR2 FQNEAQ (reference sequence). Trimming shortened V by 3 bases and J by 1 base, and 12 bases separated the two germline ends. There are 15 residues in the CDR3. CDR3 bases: TGTGCCAGCAGCTTTGGGGGGAGACAGAACACTGAAGCTTTCTTT. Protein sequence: CASSFGGRQNTEAFF.

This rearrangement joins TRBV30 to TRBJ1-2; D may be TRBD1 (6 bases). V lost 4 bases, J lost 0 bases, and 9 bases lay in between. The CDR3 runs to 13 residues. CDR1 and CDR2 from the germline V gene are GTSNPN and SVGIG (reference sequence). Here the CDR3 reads CAWTTGANYGYTF. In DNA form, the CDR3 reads TGTGCCTGGACGACAGGAGCTAACTATGGCTACACCTTC.

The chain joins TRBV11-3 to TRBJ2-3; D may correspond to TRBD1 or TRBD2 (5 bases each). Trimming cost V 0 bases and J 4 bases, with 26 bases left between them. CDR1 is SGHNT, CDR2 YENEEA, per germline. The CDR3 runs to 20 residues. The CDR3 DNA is TGTGCCAGCAGCTTAGAAGGCCCATCTAGGGGAGCGGCGCGGGCAGATACGCAGTATTTT. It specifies CASSLEGPSRGAARADTQYF.

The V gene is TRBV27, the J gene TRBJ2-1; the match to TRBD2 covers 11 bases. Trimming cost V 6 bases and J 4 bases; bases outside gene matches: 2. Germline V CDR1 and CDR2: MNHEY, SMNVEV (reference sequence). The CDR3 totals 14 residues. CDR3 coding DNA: TGTGCCAGCAGACTAGCGGGGGAATACAATGAGCAGTTCTTC. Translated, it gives CASRLAGEYNEQFF.

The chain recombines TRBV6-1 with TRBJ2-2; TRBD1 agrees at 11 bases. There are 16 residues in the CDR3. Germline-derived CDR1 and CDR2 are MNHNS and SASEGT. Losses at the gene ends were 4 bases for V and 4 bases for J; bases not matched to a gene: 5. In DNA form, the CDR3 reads TGTGCCAGCAGTGGGTGGACAGGGGGCGTCACCGGGGAGCTGTTTTTT. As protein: CASSGWTGGVTGELFF.

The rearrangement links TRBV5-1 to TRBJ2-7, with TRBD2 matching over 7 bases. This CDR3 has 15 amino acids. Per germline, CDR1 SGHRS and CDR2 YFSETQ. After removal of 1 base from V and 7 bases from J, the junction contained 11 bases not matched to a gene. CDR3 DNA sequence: TGCGCCAGCAGCTTGTATGGGCTTCCGGGGGGAGAGCAGTACTTC. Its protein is CASSLYGLPGGEQYF.

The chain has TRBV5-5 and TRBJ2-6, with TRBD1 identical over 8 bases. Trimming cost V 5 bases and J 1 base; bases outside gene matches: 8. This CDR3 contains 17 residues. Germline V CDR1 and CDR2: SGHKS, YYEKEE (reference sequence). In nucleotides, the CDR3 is TGTGCCAGCAGTTCCGGGACAGGTGGGTCTGGGGCCAACGTCCTGACTTTC. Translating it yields CASSSGTGGSGANVLTF. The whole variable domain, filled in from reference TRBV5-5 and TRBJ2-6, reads DAGVTQSPTHLIKTRGQQVTLRCSPISGHKSVSWYQQVLGQGPQFIFQYYEKEERGRGNFPDRFSARQFPNYSSELNVNALLLGDSALYLCASSSGTGGSGANVLTFGAGSRLTVL.

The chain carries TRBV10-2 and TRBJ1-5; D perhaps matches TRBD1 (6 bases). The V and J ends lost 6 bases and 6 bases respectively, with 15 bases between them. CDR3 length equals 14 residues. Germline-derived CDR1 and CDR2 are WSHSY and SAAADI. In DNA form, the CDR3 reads TGCGCCAGCAGGGGGGCTGGGGCAGCTCAGCCCCAGCATTTT. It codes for CASRGAGAAQPQHF.

CDR3 sequence (DNA): TGTGCCAGTAGTATCGGGAGCAACAATGAGCAGTTCTTC. Translating gives CASSIGSNNEQFF. This chain joins TRBV19 and TRBJ2-1; possibly TRBD2 for D (6 bases). Trimming cost V 3 bases and J 5 bases, with 8 bases left between them. This CDR3 has 13 amino acids. Germline V gene data show CDR1 as LNHDA and CDR2 as SQIVND (reference sequence).